This entry lists 26 T cell receptor beta chains sequenced from one sample in a study of control samples from healthy donors and cancer patients. Sequencing was performed with immunoSEQ multiplex PCR; in TCRdb, only in-frame clones are kept and a portion is missing. The table shows roughly 100,000 clones, with 70% to 90% occurring only once. The sequenced sample was blood. These receptors were obtained from a man under 40 in good health.

V usage is TRBV11-3 and J usage is TRBJ1-1, with TRBD1 identical over 7 bases. CDR1 is SGHNT, CDR2 YENEEA, per germline. The CDR3 runs 12 residues. J was trimmed by 1 base and V by 10 bases; bases with no gene match: 3. The CDR3 DNA sequence: TGTGCCACCCGACAGGGGAACACTGAAGCTTTCTTT. Translated, it gives CATRQGNTEAFF.

The chain employs TRBV27 and TRBJ1-1; D perhaps matches TRBD1 (5 bases). V gave up 8 bases and J gave up 6 bases, with 10 bases separating them. This CDR3 spans 11 amino acids. The germline CDR1 and CDR2 sequences are MNHEY and SMNVEV (reference sequence). CDR3 DNA sequence: TGTGCCAGCCGTCAGGGCCCTGAAGCTTTCTTT. Protein: CASRQGPEAFF.

About this clone: An end of the junction differs from the germline gene, which may be a read error. CDR3 nucleotide sequence: TGTGCCTGCCCGCTCTTGAACTTTGGCTACACCTTC. Amino acid sequence: CACPLLNFGYTF. This chain links TRBV30 with TRBJ1-2; D remains ambiguous. This CDR3 region has 12 residues. Germline V gene data show CDR1 as GTSNPN and CDR2 as SVGIG (reference sequence).

The chain joins TRBV16 to TRBJ1-1, with a weak D call TRBD1 (5 bases). Trimming shortened V by 0 bases and J by 3 bases, and 11 bases separated the two germline ends. The germline V gene has CDR1 KGHSY and CDR2 FQNENV. The CDR3 extends over 15 amino acids. The CDR3 DNA is TGTGCCAGCAGCCAATCGGGGGAAATGGACACTGAAGCTTTCTTT. Residues: CASSQSGEMDTEAFF.

This chain links TRBV7-3 with TRBJ2-1; TRBD2 matches at 10 bases. CDR3 length: 19 amino acids. V was clipped by 1 base and J by 4 bases; unmatched bases: 13. The germline V gene encodes CDR1 SGHTA and CDR2 FQGTGA. The DNA of the CDR3 is TGTGCCAGCAGCTTAATGTTTTTTTCCGGGACTAGCGCTTACAATGAGCAGTTCTTC. As protein: CASSLMFFSGTSAYNEQFF.

In the case of this clone: Its ends do not fully match the called genes, so a read error is possible. The chain links TRBV6-1 to TRBJ2-7; the match to TRBD2 covers 14 bases. This CDR3 region has 15 residues. Germline V lookup: CDR1 MNHNS, CDR2 SASEGT. CDR3 amino acids: CASREGTSGSLEQYF. The CDR3 coding sequence is TGTGCCAGCAGAGAAGGGACTAGCGGGAGTCTAGAGCAGTACTTC.

The table lists this clone with a few counts. J is TRBJ1-4 and V is TRBV6-2 or TRBV6-3; TRBD1 agrees at 9 bases. This CDR3 has 16 amino acids. Germline assignment: CDR1 MNHEY and CDR2 SVGEGT. With V trimmed by 5 bases and J by 6 bases, 10 bases remained unmatched. This chain's CDR3 is CASSPQGQGYDEKLFF. In DNA, the CDR3 is TGTGCCAGCAGTCCCCAGGGACAGGGCTACGATGAAAAACTGTTTTTT.

The chain links TRBV12-3 or TRBV12-4 to TRBJ2-7; maybe TRBD1 (5 bases). This CDR3 comprises 12 residues. V was trimmed by 4 bases and J by 5 bases, leaving 9 bases between them. The CDR3: CASSWTPDEQYF. The DNA of the CDR3 is TGTGCCAGCAGTTGGACACCCGACGAGCAGTACTTC.

The V gene is TRBV3-1 (or the pseudogene TRBV3-2), the J gene TRBJ2-3, with TRBD2 identical over 11 bases. The J segment lost 5 bases and the V segment lost 6 bases, leaving 16 bases of the junction unmatched. The CDR3 runs to 18 residues. Germline CDR1 and CDR2: LGHDT and YNNKEL (reference sequence). Here the CDR3 reads CASSLHTSIGLAGDTQYF. The CDR3 coding sequence is TGTGCCAGCAGTCTCCATACATCCATTGGACTAGCGGGAGATACGCAGTATTTT.

This chain connects TRBV12-3 or TRBV12-4 to TRBJ1-1, with D hard to call. V was pared by 8 bases and J by 2 bases, with 6 bases between. This CDR3 is 11 amino acids long. CDR3 sequence: CASQGNTEAFF. The CDR3, as DNA: TGTGCCAGCCAAGGAAACACTGAAGCTTTCTTT.

By proportion, this clone is medium-sized. V gene TRBV2 combines with J gene TRBJ1-4; D is ambiguous. With 4 bases removed from V and 5 bases from J, the gap between germline ends came to 11 bases. This CDR3 spans 14 amino acids. CDR1 is SNHLY and CDR2 is FYNNEI in the germline V gene. The CDR3 loop reads CASSGGGLNEKLFF. The DNA for the CDR3 is TGTGCCAGCAGTGGAGGCGGACTAAATGAAAAACTGTTTTTT.

This chain links TRBV28 with TRBJ2-5; TRBD2 is a possible D gene (5 bases). CDR3 size: 13 residues. Deletions cut 8 bases from V and 1 base from J, with 11 bases between. The germline V gene encodes CDR1 MDHEN and CDR2 SYDVKM. The CDR3 DNA reads as TGTGCCAGCGAGAGCGGACTCCAAGAGACCCAGTACTTC. Encoded protein: CASESGLQETQYF.

The rearrangement uses TRBV7-9 and TRBJ2-2; perhaps D is TRBD1 or TRBD2 (5 bases each). Germline V gene lookup returns CDR1 SEHNR and CDR2 FQNEAQ (reference sequence). The CDR3 is 17 amino acids. Trimming cost V 4 bases and J 5 bases, with 20 bases left between them. CDR3 nucleotides: TGTGCCAGCAGCTCAAGAACTCTCGGCGAGGGGACCGGGGAGCTGTTTTTT. This translates into CASSSRTLGEGTGELFF.

This clone was recorded only once. This chain links TRBV14 with TRBJ2-7; D is tentatively TRBD1 or TRBD2 (5 bases each). The CDR3 sequence is 13 residues long. The V gene's germline CDR1 is SGHDN and CDR2 FVKESK. With 5 bases removed from V and 0 bases from J, the gap between germline ends came to 8 bases. The CDR3 sequence: CASSAGSSYEQYF. The CDR3 DNA reads TGTGCCAGCAGCGCAGGGAGCTCCTACGAGCAGTACTTC.

The chain combines TRBV10-1 with TRBJ2-3; 8 positions match TRBD2. The CDR3 totals 16 residues. V lost 4 bases to trimming and J lost 2 bases; unmatched junction nucleotides: 8. Germline CDR1 WNHNN, CDR2 SYGVQD (reference sequence). The CDR3 protein is CASSGGSGKNTDTQYF. The CDR3 DNA follows: TGCGCCAGCAGTGGCGGTAGCGGGAAGAACACAGATACGCAGTATTTT.

The V call is TRBV18, the J call TRBJ2-1, with TRBD2 as a possible D gene (6 bases). The ends were cut back, 4 bases at V and 10 bases at J, with 11 bases in the middle. The CDR3 sequence is 12 residues long. Germline lookup yields CDR1 KGHSH and CDR2 LQKENI. This CDR3 reads CASSRGLREQFF. As DNA, the CDR3 is TGTGCCAGCTCACGGGGACTCCGGGAGCAGTTCTTC.

This chain joins TRBV30 and TRBJ2-4; D is unclear. The CDR3 contains 16 residues. V lost 0 bases and J 0 bases, leaving 12 bases between the germline ends. CDR1 is GTSNPN and CDR2 is SVGIG in the germline V gene (reference sequence). The CDR3 nucleotides read TGTGCCTGGAGTGTAACTCGGATACTAGCCAAAAACATTCAGTACTTC. It translates to CAWSVTRILAKNIQYF.

The rearrangement uses TRBV28 and TRBJ2-7; TRBD2 is a possible D gene (6 bases). The length of the CDR3 is 12 residues. The germline V gene encodes CDR1 MDHEN and CDR2 SYDVKM. The V gene lost 2 bases and the J gene lost 12 bases, with 14 bases spanning the gap. CDR3 nucleotide sequence: TGTGCCAGCAGTTTAAGGGCACGGGGGATGTACTTC. Translated: CASSLRARGMYF.

This chain links TRBV27 with TRBJ1-1; no definite D call. From germline, CDR1 is MNHEY and CDR2 SMNVEV (reference sequence). The CDR3 is made up of 15 amino acids. Trimming took off 6 bases at V and 4 bases at J, with 18 bases between the two ends. Here the CDR3 reads CASSRLGEGGTEAFF. The CDR3 DNA sequence: TGTGCCAGCAGCCGCCTGGGCGAGGGAGGCACTGAAGCTTTCTTT.

The chain links TRBV18 to TRBJ2-3, with TRBD2 identical over 11 bases. CDR1 KGHSH and CDR2 LQKENI come from the germline V gene. CDR3 length equals 16 residues. Trimming took 6 bases from V and 2 from J; bases not matched to a gene: 7. The CDR3 is CASSIGLAGLTDTQYF. CDR3 coding DNA: TGTGCCAGCTCTATAGGACTAGCGGGCCTCACAGATACGCAGTATTTT.

V gene TRBV19 combines with J gene TRBJ1-2, with 8 bases that match TRBD1. CDR1 LNHDA and CDR2 SQIVND come from the germline V gene (reference sequence). The CDR3 is made up of 17 amino acids. Unmatched junction bases numbered 18, after V lost 6 bases and J lost 6 bases. CDR3 sequence: CASSSSGGSRGSNGYTF. The CDR3 nucleotides read TGTGCCAGTAGCTCATCAGGGGGCAGTCGGGGTTCGAATGGCTACACCTTC.

The rearrangement links TRBV21-1 to TRBJ2-2; the table names TRBD1, a call not compared with the DNA. TRBV21-1 is a recognized pseudogene. This CDR3 has 18 residues. The CDR3 coding sequence is TGTGCCAGCAGCAAAGCTCCAAGGGGGCTCGTGGGCACCGGGGAGCTGTTTTTT. Its protein is CASSKAPRGLVGTGELFF.

The chain recombines TRBV5-5 with TRBJ2-7; D is unresolved. Trimming cost V 0 bases and J 6 bases, with 16 bases left between them. CDR1 is SGHKS, CDR2 YYEKEE, per germline (reference sequence). CDR3 length: 15 residues. This CDR3 reads CASSLDRVGRFEQYF. CDR3 sequence (DNA): TGTGCCAGCAGCTTGGATAGGGTTGGCAGGTTCGAGCAGTACTTC.

This clone showed up just once. The rearrangement uses TRBV24-1 and TRBJ2-1; 10 bases fit TRBD2. Germline V gene lookup returns CDR1 KGHDR and CDR2 SFDVKD. The J segment lost 15 bases and the V segment lost 1 base, leaving 8 bases of the junction unmatched. The CDR3 has 14 residues. The CDR3 nucleotides are TGTGCCACCAGTGATTTTCCTAGCGGGAGTAGTGCGTTCTTC. Amino acids: CATSDFPSGSSAFF.

The chain couples TRBV3-1 (or the pseudogene TRBV3-2) to TRBJ2-7; D perhaps matches TRBD1 (5 bases). The CDR3 has 13 residues. Trimming removed 1 base from V and 7 bases from J, with 11 bases in between. CDR1 is LGHDT and CDR2 is YNNKEL in the germline V gene (reference sequence). The CDR3 nucleotides are TGTGCCAGCAGCCAAGCAAGGACAAGTGAGCAGTACTTC. Translated: CASSQARTSEQYF.

This clone turned up a few times. The V gene is TRBV19, the J gene TRBJ1-5; the D gene is possibly TRBD1 (5 bases). There are 14 residues in the CDR3. The germline CDR1 and CDR2 sequences are LNHDA and SQIVND (reference sequence). The V and J ends lost 5 bases and 1 base respectively, with 9 bases between them. The CDR3 DNA follows: TGTGCCAGTAGTTGGGACTCAAGCAATCAGCCCCAGCATTTT. Protein: CASSWDSSNQPQHF.